Listed here are 27 T cell receptor beta chains from one sample, sequenced in a study of T cells in localized non-small cell lung cancer. Assay: immunoSEQ multiplex PCR; the TCRdb copy retains only in-frame clones and omits some. The profile covers about 1,600 clones, with 20% to 30% appearing a single time and approximately 10% taken by the ten largest. The material sequenced was lung tumor tissue, taken before any cancer treatment. Source of these receptors: a woman aged 40 to 75 with stage III lung adenocarcinoma.

This clone has a handful of counts. The CDR3 here is CASSPREGGIRQPQHF. For the CDR3, the DNA is TGTGCCAGCAGCCCACGCGAGGGGGGTATTCGTCAGCCCCAGCATTTT. V gene TRBV11-3 combines with J gene TRBJ1-5, with D possibly being TRBD1 (6 bases). Germline CDR1 and CDR2: SGHNT and YENEEA. V lost 5 bases and J lost 6, with 20 bases in between. The CDR3 extends over 16 amino acids. Variable domain in full (rest from reference TRBV11-3 and TRBJ1-5): EAGVVQSPRYKIIEKKQPVAFWCNPISGHNTLYWYLQNLGQGPELLIRYENEEAVDDSQLPKDRFSAERLKGVDSTLKIQPAELGDSAVYLCASSPREGGIRQPQHFGDGTRLSIL.

This clone was counted between two and nine times. The chain is built from TRBV11-3 and TRBJ1-4, with 12 bases matching TRBD1. J was trimmed by 3 bases and V by 5 bases; bases with no gene match: 7. The CDR3 spans 17 residues. CDR1 SGHNT and CDR2 YENEEA come from the germline V gene. The CDR3 nucleotides are TGTGCCAGCAGCGGGGGGACAGGGGGCTTGGCTAATGAAAAACTGTTTTTT. Translated, it gives CASSGGTGGLANEKLFF.

This chain's CDR3 is CASSAWTSGGADTQYF. The CDR3 DNA sequence: TGTGCCAGCAGTGCTTGGACTAGCGGGGGTGCGGATACGCAGTATTTT. The chain couples TRBV6-8 to TRBJ2-3, with TRBD2 identical over 13 bases. Germline CDR1 and CDR2: MNHGY and SAAAGT. CDR3 length: 16 amino acids. The V and J ends lost 5 bases and 6 bases, in that order; junction bases with no gene match: 8.

This clone was detected only a few times. The chain combines TRBV9 with TRBJ2-3; D remains unclear. Between the trimmed V and J ends, which lost 3 bases and 2 bases, there was a span of 13 bases. CDR3 size: 15 residues. Germline V gives CDR1 SGDLS, CDR2 YYNGEE. CDR3 residues: CASSARTGNTDTQYF. The CDR3 coding sequence is TGTGCCAGCAGCGCCCGGACCGGAAACACAGATACGCAGTATTTT.

This clone came up a few times. This rearrangement joins TRBV9 to TRBJ2-5; TRBD1 is a possible D gene (5 bases). This CDR3 region has 15 residues. The germline V gene encodes CDR1 SGDLS and CDR2 YYNGEE. Deletions cut 0 bases from V and 4 bases from J, with 13 bases between. The CDR3 DNA reads TGTGCCAGCAGCGTAGATTCAGGGCGTGGAGAGACCCAGTACTTC. Its translation is CASSVDSGRGETQYF.

There are a few counts of this clone. The chain carries TRBV11-3 and TRBJ1-3, with unresolved D. V was clipped by 5 bases and J by 3 bases, with 14 bases between them. CDR3 size: 15 residues. CDR1 and CDR2 from the germline V gene are SGHNT and YENEEA. The DNA of the CDR3 is TGTGCCAGCAGCCCGGTCGGCAGGAATGGAAACACCATATATTTT. It specifies CASSPVGRNGNTIYF.

The chain joins TRBV23-1 to TRBJ2-3, with a possible D match to TRBD2 (5 bases). TRBV23-1 is reported as an ORF; its role is uncertain. The CDR3 sequence is 16 residues long. V was pared by 5 bases and J by 3 bases, with 18 bases between. The CDR3 reads CASSSRGSRLTDTQYF. CDR3 DNA sequence: TGCGCCAGCAGTTCCCGTGGGAGCCGTCTGACAGATACGCAGTATTTT.

The J gene is TRBJ1-1, the V gene TRBV11-3, with 8 nucleotides matching TRBD1. The trim removed 3 bases at V and 2 bases at J, leaving 8 bases unmatched. CDR1 and CDR2 (germline): SGHNT, YENEEA. The CDR3 is 16 amino acids. The CDR3 spells CASSLVLGQGNTEAFF. The CDR3 DNA is TGTGCCAGCAGCTTGGTCCTTGGACAGGGAAACACTGAAGCTTTCTTT.

The V call is TRBV1, the J call TRBJ1-5. TRBV1 constitutes a pseudogene. The length of the CDR3 is 17 residues. CDR3: CASSHPTGRGLNQPQHF. The CDR3 coding sequence is TGCGCCAGCAGCCACCCCACCGGACGGGGATTAAATCAGCCCCAGCATTTT.

This clone is large (0.1 to 1%) by share. This sequence joins TRBV30 and TRBJ1-3; a weak D match, TRBD1 (5 bases). V was shortened by 4 bases and J by 4 bases, with 8 bases between the two germline ends. CDR1 is GTSNPN and CDR2 is SVGIG in the germline V gene (reference sequence). The CDR3 length is 12 residues. CDR3 DNA: TGTGCCTGGACATACAGGGGAAACACCATATATTTT. Residues: CAWTYRGNTIYF.

In this sample, this clone turned up a few times. CDR3: CASSRPQGASGYTF. CDR3 DNA sequence: TGTGCCAGCAGTCGTCCCCAGGGGGCTAGCGGCTACACCTTC. The chain is built from TRBV28 and TRBJ1-2; TRBD1 matches 8 bases. The CDR3 has 14 amino acids. V was pared by 5 bases and J by 8 bases, with 10 bases of the junction left unmatched. Germline loops: CDR1 MDHEN, CDR2 SYDVKM.

In its sample, this clone was seen a few times. The J gene is TRBJ2-6, the V gene TRBV30; maybe TRBD2 (6 bases). V was cut by 2 bases and J by 3 bases, with 11 bases left in between. The CDR3 runs 15 residues. Germline V gene lookup returns CDR1 GTSNPN and CDR2 SVGIG (reference sequence). The CDR3 DNA reads TGTGCCTGGAGTAAAGGAGGGGATGGGGCCAACGTCCTGACTTTC. Translation: CAWSKGGDGANVLTF. Based on the CDR3 plus reference TRBV30 and TRBJ2-6, the full variable domain is SQTIHQWPATLVQPVGSPLSLECTVEGTSNPNLYWYRQAAGRGLQLLFYSVGIGQISSEVPQNLSASRPQDRQFILSSKKLLLSDSGFYLCAWSKGGDGANVLTFGAGSRLTVL.

The chain joins TRBV2 to TRBJ2-4; either TRBD1 or TRBD2 may fit D (5 bases each). This CDR3 spans 14 amino acids. Germline V lookup: CDR1 SNHLY, CDR2 FYNNEI. Trimming removed 10 bases at V and 3 bases at J, with 16 bases between. CDR3 sequence (DNA): TGTGCCACCGCCGGCAGGGCGGGCAAAAACATTCAGTACTTC. Its protein product is CATAGRAGKNIQYF.

This chain links TRBV5-1 with TRBJ2-7; 12 bases are shared with TRBD1. The CDR3 consists of 15 residues. With V trimmed by 4 bases and J by 2 bases, 4 bases remained unmatched. Germline lookup yields CDR1 SGHRS and CDR2 YFSETQ. CDR3 protein: CASSPGTGGAYEQYF. CDR3 in DNA: TGCGCCAGCAGCCCGGGGACAGGGGGCGCCTACGAGCAGTACTTC.

By share, this clone ranks as medium-sized. The chain has TRBV6-8 and TRBJ1-2, with D maybe TRBD1 (5 bases). This CDR3 comprises 15 residues. Trimming took off 1 base at V and 8 bases at J, with 17 bases between the two ends. In germline, CDR1 is MNHGY, CDR2 SAAAGT. The CDR3 nucleotides are TGTGCCAGCAGTTACTATGAGACGTCTGGGGGAGGCTACACCTTC. Translated: CASSYYETSGGGYTF.

This clone showed up just a few times. V is TRBV11-3 and J is TRBJ1-1, with D maybe TRBD1 (5 bases). The CDR3 has 16 residues. Trimming removed 5 bases from V and 4 bases from J, with 20 bases in between. Germline V gene lookup returns CDR1 SGHNT and CDR2 YENEEA. In nucleotides, the CDR3 is TGTGCCAGCAGCCCCCGGGGGGGAGAGGGAATCACTGAAGCTTTCTTT. Translating gives CASSPRGGEGITEAFF.

The CDR3 reads CAWSVLFAGGNNEQFF. CDR3 coding DNA: TGTGCCTGGAGTGTCCTCTTCGCGGGGGGGAACAATGAGCAGTTCTTC. This chain joins TRBV30 and TRBJ2-1; TRBD2 aligns across 9 bases. Trimming took 0 bases from V and 5 from J; bases not matched to a gene: 8. The germline V gene encodes CDR1 GTSNPN and CDR2 SVGIG (reference sequence). The CDR3 runs 16 residues. Together with reference TRBV30 and TRBJ2-1, the CDR3 gives the full variable domain: SQTIHQWPATLVQPVGSPLSLECTVEGTSNPNLYWYRQAAGRGLQLLFYSVGIGQISSEVPQNLSASRPQDRQFILSSKKLLLSDSGFYLCAWSVLFAGGNNEQFFGPGTRLTVL.

By sample fraction, this clone is large (0.1 to 1%). The rearrangement links TRBV11-3 to TRBJ1-1, with 9 positions matching TRBD1. This CDR3 has 15 amino acids. From germline, CDR1 is SGHNT and CDR2 YENEEA. J lost 3 bases, V lost 5 bases, and 7 bases had no gene match. The CDR3 region is CASSTRTGVDTEAFF. CDR3 nucleotides: TGTGCCAGCAGCACCCGGACAGGGGTGGACACTGAAGCTTTCTTT.

This clone has only a few counts. The chain couples TRBV11-3 to TRBJ2-2; TRBD2 agrees at 10 bases. The germline gives CDR1 SGHNT, CDR2 YENEEA. This CDR3 is built from 16 residues. The ends lost 1 base at V and 6 bases at J; junction bases unmatched: 5. This CDR3 reads CASSLGASGSAGELFF. CDR3 bases: TGTGCCAGCAGCTTAGGCGCTAGCGGGAGCGCCGGGGAGCTGTTTTTT.

This clone showed up just a few times. The V gene is TRBV11-3, the J gene TRBJ1-2; the match to TRBD1 covers 7 bases. With V trimmed by 5 bases and J by 6 bases, 12 bases remained unmatched. CDR3 length equals 15 residues. The germline V gene encodes CDR1 SGHNT and CDR2 YENEEA. CDR3 region: CASSPAGTGANGYTF. In DNA, the CDR3 is TGTGCCAGCAGCCCCGCGGGAACAGGGGCTAATGGCTACACCTTC.

This clone showed up just a few times. The chain is built from TRBV19 and TRBJ1-1; 7 nucleotides match TRBD1. This CDR3 contains 15 residues. CDR1 LNHDA and CDR2 SQIVND come from the germline V gene (reference sequence). With V trimmed by 5 bases and J by 4 bases, 10 bases remained unmatched. CDR3: CASSSREGGVTEAFF. The DNA of the CDR3 is TGTGCCAGTAGTTCCCGTGAAGGGGGCGTCACTGAAGCTTTCTTT. The full variable domain, completed using reference TRBV19 and TRBJ1-1, is DGGITQSPKYLFRKEGQNVTLSCEQNLNHDAMYWYRQDPGQGLRLIYYSQIVNDFQKGDIAEGYSVSREKKESFPLTVTSAQKNPTAFYLCASSSREGGVTEAFFGQGTRLTVV.

This clone was detected only a few times. This chain links TRBV11-3 with TRBJ2-7; 8 nucleotides align to TRBD2. CDR3 size: 15 residues. From germline, CDR1 is SGHNT and CDR2 YENEEA. Trimming cost V 5 bases and J 1 base; bases outside gene matches: 7. CDR3 amino acids: CASSPSGTSSYEQYF. CDR3 in DNA: TGTGCCAGCAGCCCCTCCGGGACTAGTTCCTACGAGCAGTACTTC.

This clone ranks as medium-sized (0.01 to 0.1%). The V call is TRBV9, the J call TRBJ1-1, with TRBD1 matching over 9 bases. This CDR3 region has 15 residues. CDR1 and CDR2 from the germline V gene are SGDLS and YYNGEE. The J segment lost 1 base and the V segment lost 0 bases, leaving 1 base of the junction unmatched. CDR3 loop: CASSVGTGANTEAFF. CDR3 coding DNA: TGTGCCAGCAGCGTAGGGACAGGGGCGAACACTGAAGCTTTCTTT.

Sample share makes this clone medium-sized. This rearrangement joins TRBV12-5 to TRBJ1-1; D not certain. Germline loops: CDR1 LGHNT, CDR2 FRNRAP. The CDR3 length is 14 residues. CDR3 residues: CASTKSGRSTEAFF. In DNA, the CDR3 is TGTGCCAGCACCAAGTCCGGCAGATCCACTGAAGCTTTCTTT. The full variable domain, in which reference TRBV12-5 and TRBJ1-1 provide the parts outside the CDR3, is DARVTQTPRHKVTEMGQEVTMRCQPILGHNTVFWYRQTMMQGLELLAYFRNRAPLDDSGMPKDRFSAEMPDATLATLKIQPSEPRDSAVYFCASTKSGRSTEAFFGQGTRLTVV.

This clone was counted between two and nine times. This chain joins TRBV11-1 and TRBJ2-1, with D perhaps matching TRBD1 or TRBD2 (6 bases each). Germline V gene sequence: CDR1 SGHAT, CDR2 FQDESV (reference sequence). The CDR3 sequence is 14 residues long. V was trimmed by 3 bases and J by 11 bases, leaving 17 bases between them. DNA of the CDR3: TGTGCCAGCAGCTTGGGAGGTACTGGGGGCCAGCAGTTCTTC. It codes for CASSLGGTGGQQFF.

The chain recombines TRBV11-3 with TRBJ2-2, with D unresolved. This CDR3 is built from 15 residues. Germline CDR1 is SGHNT and CDR2 is YENEEA. Deletions cut 5 bases from V and 6 bases from J, with 16 bases between. The CDR3 DNA follows: TGTGCCAGCAGCGCCGCGGACCTGGGGTCCGGGGAGCTGTTTTTT. Protein sequence: CASSAADLGSGELFF.

The chain joins TRBV6-8 to TRBJ1-4; D may be TRBD1 (5 bases). CDR1 is MNHGY, CDR2 SAAAGT, per germline. Trimming took 5 bases from V and 3 from J, leaving 16 bases between them. The CDR3 runs 16 residues. DNA for the CDR3: TGTGCCAGCAGTGCCTCCGGGACTCCCTCTAATGAAAAACTGTTTTTT. Translating gives CASSASGTPSNEKLFF.